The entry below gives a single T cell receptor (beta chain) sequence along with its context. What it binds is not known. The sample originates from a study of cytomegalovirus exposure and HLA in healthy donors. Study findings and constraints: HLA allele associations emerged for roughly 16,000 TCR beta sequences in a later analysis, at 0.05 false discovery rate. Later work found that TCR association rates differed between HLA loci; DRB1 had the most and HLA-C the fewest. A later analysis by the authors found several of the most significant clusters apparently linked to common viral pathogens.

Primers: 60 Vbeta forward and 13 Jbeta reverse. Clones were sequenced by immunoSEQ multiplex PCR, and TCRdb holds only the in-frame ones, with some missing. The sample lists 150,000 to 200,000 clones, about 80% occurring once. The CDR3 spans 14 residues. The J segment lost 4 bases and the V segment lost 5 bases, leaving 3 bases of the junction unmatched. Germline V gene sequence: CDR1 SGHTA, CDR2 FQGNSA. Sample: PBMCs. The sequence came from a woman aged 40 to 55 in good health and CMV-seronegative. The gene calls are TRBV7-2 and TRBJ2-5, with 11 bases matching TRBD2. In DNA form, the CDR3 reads TGTGCCAGCAGCCCAGGGACTAGCGGAGAGACCCAGTACTTC. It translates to CASSPGTSGETQYF.